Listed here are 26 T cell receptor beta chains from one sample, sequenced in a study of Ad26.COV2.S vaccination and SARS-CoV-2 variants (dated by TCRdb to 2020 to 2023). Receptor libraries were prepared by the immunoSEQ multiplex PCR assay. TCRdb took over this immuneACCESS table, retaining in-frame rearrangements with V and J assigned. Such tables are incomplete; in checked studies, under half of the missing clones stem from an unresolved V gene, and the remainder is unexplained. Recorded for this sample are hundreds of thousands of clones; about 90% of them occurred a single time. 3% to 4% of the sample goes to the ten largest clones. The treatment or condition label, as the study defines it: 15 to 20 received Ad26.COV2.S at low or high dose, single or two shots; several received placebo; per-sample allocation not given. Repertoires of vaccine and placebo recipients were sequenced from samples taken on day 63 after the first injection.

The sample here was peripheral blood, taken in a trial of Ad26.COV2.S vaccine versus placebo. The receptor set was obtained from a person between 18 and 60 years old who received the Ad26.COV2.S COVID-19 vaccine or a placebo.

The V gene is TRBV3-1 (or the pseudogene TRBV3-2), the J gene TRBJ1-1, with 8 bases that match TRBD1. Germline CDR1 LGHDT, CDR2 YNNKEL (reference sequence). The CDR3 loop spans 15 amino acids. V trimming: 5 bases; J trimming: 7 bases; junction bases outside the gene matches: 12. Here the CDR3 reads CASSTRTGTLSEAFF. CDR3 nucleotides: TGTGCCAGCAGCACCCGGACAGGGACGTTGAGTGAAGCTTTCTTT.

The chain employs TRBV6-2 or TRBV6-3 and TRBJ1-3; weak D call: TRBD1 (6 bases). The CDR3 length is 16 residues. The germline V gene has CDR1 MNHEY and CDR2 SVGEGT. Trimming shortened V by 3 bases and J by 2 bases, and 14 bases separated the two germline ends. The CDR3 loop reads CASSYGRGATGNTIYF. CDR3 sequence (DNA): TGTGCCAGCAGTTATGGTCGGGGGGCGACTGGAAACACCATATATTTT.

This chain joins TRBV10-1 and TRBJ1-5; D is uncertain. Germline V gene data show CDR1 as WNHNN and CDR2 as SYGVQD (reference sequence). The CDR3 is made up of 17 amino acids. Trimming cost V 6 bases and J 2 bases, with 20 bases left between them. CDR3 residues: CASSPREKRPGNQPQHF. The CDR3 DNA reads TGCGCCAGCAGCCCCCGGGAGAAACGCCCGGGCAATCAGCCCCAGCATTTT.

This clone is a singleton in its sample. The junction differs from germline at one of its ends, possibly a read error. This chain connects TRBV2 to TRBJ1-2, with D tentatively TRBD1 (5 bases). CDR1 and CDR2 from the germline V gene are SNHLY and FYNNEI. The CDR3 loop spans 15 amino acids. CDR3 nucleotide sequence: TGTGCCAGCAGGGAAGCAGGGACTCGGGGCTATGGCTACACCTTC. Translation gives CASREAGTRGYGYTF. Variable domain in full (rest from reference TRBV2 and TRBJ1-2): EPEVTQTPSHQVTQMGQEVILRCVPISNHLYFYWYRQILGQKVEFLVSFYNNEISEKSEIFDDQFSVERPDGSNFTLKIRSTKLEDSAMYFCASREAGTRGYGYTFGSGTRLTVV.

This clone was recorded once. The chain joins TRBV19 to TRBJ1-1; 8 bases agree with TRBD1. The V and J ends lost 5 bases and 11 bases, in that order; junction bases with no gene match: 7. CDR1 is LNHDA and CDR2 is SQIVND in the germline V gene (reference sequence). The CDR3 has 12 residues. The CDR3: CASSPQDRDAFF. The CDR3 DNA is TGTGCCAGTAGTCCCCAGGACAGGGACGCTTTCTTT.

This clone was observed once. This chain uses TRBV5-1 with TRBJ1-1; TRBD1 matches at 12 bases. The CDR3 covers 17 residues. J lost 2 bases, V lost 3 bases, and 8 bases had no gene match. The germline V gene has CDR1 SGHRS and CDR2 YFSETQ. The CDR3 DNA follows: TGCGCCAGCAGCTGGGACGTGGGACAGGGGGCTAACACTGAAGCTTTCTTT. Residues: CASSWDVGQGANTEAFF.

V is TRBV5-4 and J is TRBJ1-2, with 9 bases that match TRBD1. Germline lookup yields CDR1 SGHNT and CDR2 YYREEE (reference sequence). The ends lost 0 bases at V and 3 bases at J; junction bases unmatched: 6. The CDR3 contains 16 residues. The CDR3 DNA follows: TGTGCCAGCAGCTTGGGGATACAGGGGGCTGACTATGGCTACACCTTC. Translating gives CASSLGIQGADYGYTF.

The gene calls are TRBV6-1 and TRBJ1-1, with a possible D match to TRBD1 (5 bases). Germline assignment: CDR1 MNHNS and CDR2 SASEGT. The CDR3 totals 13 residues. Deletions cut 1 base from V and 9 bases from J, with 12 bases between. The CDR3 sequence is CASSEEGSYKAFF. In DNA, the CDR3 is TGTGCCAGCAGTGAAGAGGGGAGTTACAAAGCTTTCTTT.

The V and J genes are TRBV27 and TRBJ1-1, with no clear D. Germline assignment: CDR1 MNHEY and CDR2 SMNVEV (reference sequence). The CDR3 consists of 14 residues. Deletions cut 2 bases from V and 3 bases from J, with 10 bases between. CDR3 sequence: CASSLKGWDTEAFF. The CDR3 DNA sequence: TGTGCCAGCAGTTTAAAAGGGTGGGACACTGAAGCTTTCTTT.

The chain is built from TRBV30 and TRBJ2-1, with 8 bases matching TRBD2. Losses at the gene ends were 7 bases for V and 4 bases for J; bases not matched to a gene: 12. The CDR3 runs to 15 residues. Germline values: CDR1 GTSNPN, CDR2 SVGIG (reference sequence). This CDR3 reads CASSPTSAQYNEQFF. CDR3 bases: TGTGCCTCTTCCCCGACTAGCGCTCAATACAATGAGCAGTTCTTC.

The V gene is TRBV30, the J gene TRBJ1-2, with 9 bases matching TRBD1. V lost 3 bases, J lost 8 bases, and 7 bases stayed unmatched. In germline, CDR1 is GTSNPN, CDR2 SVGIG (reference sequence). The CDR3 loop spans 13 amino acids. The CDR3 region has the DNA TGTGCCTGGAGAAAACAGGGGGCAAGAGGCTACACCTTC. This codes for CAWRKQGARGYTF. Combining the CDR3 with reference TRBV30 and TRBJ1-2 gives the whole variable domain SQTIHQWPATLVQPVGSPLSLECTVEGTSNPNLYWYRQAAGRGLQLLFYSVGIGQISSEVPQNLSASRPQDRQFILSSKKLLLSDSGFYLCAWRKQGARGYTFGSGTRLTVV.

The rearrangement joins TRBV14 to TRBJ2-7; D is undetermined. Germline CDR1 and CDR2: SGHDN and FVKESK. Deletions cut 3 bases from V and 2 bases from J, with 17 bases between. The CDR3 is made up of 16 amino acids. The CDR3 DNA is TGTGCCAGCAGCCACCAATTGGGTAAAGGGACCTACGAGCAGTACTTC. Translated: CASSHQLGKGTYEQYF.

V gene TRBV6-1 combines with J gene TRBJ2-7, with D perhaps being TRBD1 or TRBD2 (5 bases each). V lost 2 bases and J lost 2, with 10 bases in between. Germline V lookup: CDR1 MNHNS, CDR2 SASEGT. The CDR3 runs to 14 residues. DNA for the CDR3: TGTGCCAGCAGTGAAAGGGACGTAGCCTACGAGCAGTACTTC. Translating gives CASSERDVAYEQYF.

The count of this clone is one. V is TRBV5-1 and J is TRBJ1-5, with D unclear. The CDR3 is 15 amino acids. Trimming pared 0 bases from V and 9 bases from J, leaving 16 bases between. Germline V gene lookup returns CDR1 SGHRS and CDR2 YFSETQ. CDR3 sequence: CASSLAGSISGPQHF. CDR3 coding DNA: TGCGCCAGCAGCTTGGCCGGAAGTATTAGCGGGCCCCAGCATTTT.

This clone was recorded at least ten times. The CDR3 nucleotides read TGTGCCAGCAGCCCCGACAATCAGGCGAGCGAGCAGTACTTC. Translating gives CASSPDNQASEQYF. V is TRBV7-9 and J is TRBJ2-7, with no clear D. CDR3 length: 14 amino acids. The germline CDR1 and CDR2 sequences are SEHNR and FQNEAQ (reference sequence). V was shortened by 5 bases and J by 6 bases, with 17 bases between the two germline ends.

CDR3 nucleotides: TGTGCCAGTAGTCAATCGTCGGCGGGCAATCAGCCCCAGCATTTT. Protein: CASSQSSAGNQPQHF. The chain carries TRBV19 and TRBJ1-5; D is unclear. The V end was cut by 5 bases, the J end by 2 bases, with 13 bases between. Per germline, CDR1 LNHDA and CDR2 SQIVND (reference sequence). This CDR3 region has 15 residues.

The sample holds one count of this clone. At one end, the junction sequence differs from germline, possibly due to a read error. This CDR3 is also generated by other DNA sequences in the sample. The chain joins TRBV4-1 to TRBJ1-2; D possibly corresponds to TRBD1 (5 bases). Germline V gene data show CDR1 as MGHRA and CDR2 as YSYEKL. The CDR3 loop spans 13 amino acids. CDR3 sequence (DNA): TGTGCCAGCAGCCCTTCGGGGGGCTATGGCTACACCTTC. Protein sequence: CASSPSGGYGYTF.

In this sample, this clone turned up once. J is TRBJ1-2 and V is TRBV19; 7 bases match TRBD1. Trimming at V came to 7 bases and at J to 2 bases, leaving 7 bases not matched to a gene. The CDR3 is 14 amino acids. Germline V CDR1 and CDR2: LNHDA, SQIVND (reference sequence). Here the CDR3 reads CASNPYRGNYGYTF. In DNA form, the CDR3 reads TGTGCCAGTAACCCATACAGGGGAAACTATGGCTACACCTTC.

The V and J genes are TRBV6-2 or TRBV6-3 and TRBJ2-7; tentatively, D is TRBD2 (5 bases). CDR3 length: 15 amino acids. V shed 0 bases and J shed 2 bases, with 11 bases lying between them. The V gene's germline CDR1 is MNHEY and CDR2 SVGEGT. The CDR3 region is CASSYSFGNPYEQYF. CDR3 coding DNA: TGTGCCAGCAGTTACTCGTTCGGGAACCCCTACGAGCAGTACTTC.

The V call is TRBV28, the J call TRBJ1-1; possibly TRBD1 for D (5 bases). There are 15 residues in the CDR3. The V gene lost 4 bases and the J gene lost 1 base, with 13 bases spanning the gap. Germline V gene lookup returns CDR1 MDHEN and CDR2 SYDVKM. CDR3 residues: CASSSTGRKNTEAFF. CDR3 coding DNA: TGTGCCAGCAGTTCTACGGGACGTAAGAACACTGAAGCTTTCTTT.

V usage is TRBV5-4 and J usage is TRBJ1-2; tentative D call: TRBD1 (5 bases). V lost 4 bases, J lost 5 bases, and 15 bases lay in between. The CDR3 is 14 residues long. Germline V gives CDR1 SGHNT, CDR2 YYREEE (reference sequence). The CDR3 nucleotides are TGTGCCAGCAGCACAAAGACAGAATGGTATGGCTACACCTTC. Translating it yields CASSTKTEWYGYTF.

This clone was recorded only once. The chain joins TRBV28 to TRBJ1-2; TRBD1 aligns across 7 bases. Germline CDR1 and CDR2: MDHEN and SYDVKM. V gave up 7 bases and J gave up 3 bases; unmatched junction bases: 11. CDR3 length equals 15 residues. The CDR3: CASIQGGASHYGYTF. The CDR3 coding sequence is TGTGCCAGCATTCAGGGGGGTGCAAGTCACTATGGCTACACCTTC.

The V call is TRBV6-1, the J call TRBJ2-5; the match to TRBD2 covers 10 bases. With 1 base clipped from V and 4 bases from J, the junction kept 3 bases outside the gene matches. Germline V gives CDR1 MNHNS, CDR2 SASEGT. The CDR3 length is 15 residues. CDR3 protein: CASSEGPSGGETQYF. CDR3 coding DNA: TGTGCCAGCAGTGAAGGCCCTAGCGGGGGAGAGACCCAGTACTTC.

The DNA of the CDR3 is TGTGCCAGCAGTTACTGGCAGTCCGGGGCCAACGTCCTGACTTTC. Translation gives CASSYWQSGANVLTF. This chain uses TRBV6-5 with TRBJ2-6; D ambiguous. The CDR3 contains 15 residues. Germline lookup yields CDR1 MNHEY and CDR2 SVGAGI. V was clipped by 1 base and J by 4 bases, with 8 bases between them.

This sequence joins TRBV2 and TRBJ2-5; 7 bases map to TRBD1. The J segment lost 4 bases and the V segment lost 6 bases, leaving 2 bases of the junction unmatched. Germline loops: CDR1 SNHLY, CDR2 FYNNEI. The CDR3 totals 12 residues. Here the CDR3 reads CASRTGVETQYF. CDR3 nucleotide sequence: TGTGCCAGCAGAACAGGGGTAGAGACCCAGTACTTC.

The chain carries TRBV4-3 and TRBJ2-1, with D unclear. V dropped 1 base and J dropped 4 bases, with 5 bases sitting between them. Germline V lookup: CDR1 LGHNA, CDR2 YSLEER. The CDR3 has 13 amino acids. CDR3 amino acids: CASSQGFYNEQFF. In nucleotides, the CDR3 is TGCGCCAGCAGCCAAGGATTTTACAATGAGCAGTTCTTC.